This T cell receptor (beta chain) was recovered during a study of cytomegalovirus exposure and HLA in healthy donors. In the PCR, 60 Vbeta and 13 Jbeta primers were used. Sequenced by immunoSEQ multiplex PCR; TCRdb stores in-frame clones only, minus some. The sample lists about 150,000 clones; about 85% were seen once. Study-wide results and limits: Some highly shared sequence variants likely arose as a pipeline artifact. Cytomegalovirus association was listed for 170 or so TCR beta chains.

Turning to this clone: Its specificity is unknown.

The CDR3 covers 14 residues. V lost 6 bases and J lost 3, with 11 bases in between. Germline V gene sequence: CDR1 SNHLY, CDR2 FYNNEI. The chain recombines TRBV2 with TRBJ2-2; a possible D gene is TRBD2 (5 bases). Sample: PBMCs. This receptor was taken from a woman younger than 35 in good health and CMV-seronegative. The CDR3 nucleotides read TGTGCCAGCAGGGTCCTAGCAGACACCGGGGAGCTGTTTTTT. It yields the protein CASRVLADTGELFF.